One and the same sample provided the 2 T cell receptor beta chains below, sequenced in a study of cytomegalovirus exposure and HLA in healthy donors. PCR involved 60 Vbeta and 13 Jbeta primers. Clones were sequenced by immunoSEQ multiplex PCR, and TCRdb holds only the in-frame ones, with some missing. This table has approximately 200,000 clones, 82% appearing once. What was sequenced was PBMCs. These receptors all come from a boy younger than 10 in good health and CMV-seronegative.

This clone was observed a few times. This rearrangement joins TRBV6-5 to TRBJ2-3, with 8 bases identical to TRBD2. The germline V gene has CDR1 MNHEY and CDR2 SVGAGI. The CDR3 has 16 amino acids. Unmatched junction bases numbered 8, after V lost 0 bases and J lost 6 bases. Here the CDR3 reads CASSYSSPGGRDTQYF. The CDR3 coding sequence is TGTGCCAGCAGTTACTCGTCTCCGGGGGGGCGGGATACGCAGTATTTT.

Worth noting for this clone: One end of the junction fails to match germline, which may point to a read error. This chain uses TRBV13 with TRBJ2-3; D assignment may be TRBD1 or TRBD2 (5 bases each). This CDR3 has 13 amino acids. CDR1 and CDR2 from the germline V gene are PRHDT and FYEKMQ (reference sequence). The CDR3 here is CTSSGAGSLGQYF. DNA of the CDR3: TGTACCAGCAGCGGAGCAGGGTCCCTCGGGCAGTATTTT.